A selection of T cell receptor beta chains follows, all from one sample in a study of cytomegalovirus exposure and HLA in healthy donors. Using immunoSEQ multiplex PCR, the repertoire was profiled, and TCRdb retains in-frame clones only, with some absent. Among over 100,000 clones listed, roughly 70% were seen once. The sample consisted of PBMCs. Receptor source: a man between 35 and 55 years old in good health and CMV-seronegative. The CDR3 runs from the conserved cysteine through the conserved F or W. A D gene is named only where the DNA matches it firmly. A row's size may be missing; if present it is once, few, many or a size class.

NA	TRBV9	TRBJ1-2	NA	TGTGCCAGCAGCGTAGACGGAGGGCGAGGCTACACCTTC	CASSVDGGRGYTF
NA	TRBV25-1	TRBJ2-7	NA	TGTGCCAGCAGTGACAGGGAGGAGTACGAGCAGTACTTC	CASSDREEYEQYF
NA	TRBV6-5	TRBJ2-1	NA	TGTGCCAGCAGTCCCACCTATCGCAATGAGCAGTTCTTC	CASSPTYRNEQFF
NA	TRBV10-3	TRBJ1-2	NA	TGTGCCATCACCCTCTTTATCCAGGGCTACCCCTTC	CAITLFIQGYPF
TRBD1	TRBV7-9	TRBJ1-5	NA	TGTGCCAGCAGCTTAGACCGACAGGGGGGAATGGGGCAGCCCCAGCATTTT	CASSLDRQGGMGQPQHF
TRBD1	TRBV4-3	TRBJ1-4	NA	TGCGCCAGCAGCCAATTCCGGGACAGGGATGAAAAACTGTTTTTT	CASSQFRDRDEKLFF
TRBD1	TRBV7-2	TRBJ2-7	NA	TGTGCCAGCAGCGAAGAAACAGGGGGGTTCTACGAGCAGTACTTC	CASSEETGGFYEQYF
TRBD1	TRBV25-1	TRBJ2-7	once	TGTGCCAGCAGTGATGGGACCCTCCGACAGGGTCTTCCCTACGAGCAGTACTTC	CASSDGTLRQGLPYEQYF
NA	TRBV19	TRBJ2-7	NA	TGTGCCAGTAGTCACACAGGGCAATCCTACGAGCAGTACTTC	CASSHTGQSYEQYF
NA	TRBV7-2	TRBJ2-7	NA	TGTGCCAGCAGCTCCGGACAGATTCAGTCCCCCTACGAGCAGTACTTC	CASSSGQIQSPYEQYF
NA	TRBV19	TRBJ2-2	NA	TGTGCCACAAGATTGGCGGGAAACACCGGGGAGCTGTTTTTT	CATRLAGNTGELFF
NA	TRBV6-1	TRBJ2-5	few	TGTGCCAGCAGTGAAATGGCTGAGACCCAGTACTTC	CASSEMAETQYF
TRBD2	TRBV9	TRBJ2-7	NA	TGTGCCAGCAGCGAGGGGCCTCTAGCGGGGGACTCCTACGAGCAGTACTTC	CASSEGPLAGDSYEQYF
TRBD1	TRBV4-1	TRBJ1-2	few	TGCGCCAGCAGCCAAGCGACAGGGGTATGGTATGGCTACACCTTC	CASSQATGVWYGYTF
NA	TRBV5-1	TRBJ2-7	NA	TGCGCCAGCAGCTTGGCCAGGGTTGGAGAGCAGTACTTC	CASSLARVGEQYF
TRBD2	TRBV6-5	TRBJ2-7	NA	TGTGCCAGCAGTTTAGAGCGGGGTTTCTCCTACGAGCAGTACTTC	CASSLERGFSYEQYF
NA	TRBV9	TRBJ2-3	NA	TGTGCCAGCAGCGTAGCTATGGGCACAGATACGCAGTATTTT	CASSVAMGTDTQYF
TRBD2	TRBV15	TRBJ2-1	NA	TGTGCCACCAAACGTCTCCTAGCGGCCTACTCCTACAATGAGCAGTTCTTC	CATKRLLAAYSYNEQFF
NA	TRBV7-6	TRBJ1-1	NA	TGTGCCAGCAGCTTAAAACAGGAAGGGGGCACTGAAGCTTTCTTT	CASSLKQEGGTEAFF
NA	TRBV5-4	TRBJ2-1	NA	TGTGCCAGCAGCGAGGGTATCGGGGTCTACAATGAGCAGTTCTTC	CASSEGIGVYNEQFF
TRBD1	TRBV11-2	TRBJ1-1	few	TGTGCCAGCAGCCTCCAGGGGGTCACTGAAGCTTTCTTT	CASSLQGVTEAFF
TRBD2	TRBV9	TRBJ2-7	NA	TGTGCCAGCAGCGCGCGGGAGAACCACCGGTGGTACGAGCAGTACTTC	CASSARENHRWYEQYF
NA	TRBV6-5	TRBJ1-5	once	TGTGCCAGCAGTTACTCAACAGAAAATCAGCCCCAGCATTTT	CASSYSTENQPQHF
NA	TRBV28	TRBJ1-5	few	TGTGCCAGCAGTTTCAGGGAACGGAATCAGCCCCAGCATTTT	CASSFRERNQPQHF
TRBD2	TRBV5-4	TRBJ2-3	NA	TGTGCCAGCAGCCCACGTAGCGGGGGGGCCGCAGATACGCAGTATTTT	CASSPRSGGAADTQYF
TRBD2	TRBV6-5	TRBJ2-1	few	TGTGCCAGCAGCAGACTAGCTAGCTCCTACAATGAGCAGTTCTTC	CASSRLASSYNEQFF
NA	TRBV2	TRBJ2-1	once	TGTGCCAGCAGTGTGGAGATGAATCGGAATGAGCAGTTCTTC	CASSVEMNRNEQFF
NA	TRBV20-1	TRBJ2-7	NA	TGCAGTGTGCGGGACTCCTACGAGCAGTACTTC	CSVRDSYEQYF
TRBD2	TRBV6-7	TRBJ2-5	NA	TGTGCCAGCGGCCGAGCTAGCGGGGGCCCCTGGGAGACCCAGTACTTC	CASGRASGGPWETQYF
NA	TRBV5-4	TRBJ2-5	few	TGTGCCAGCAGCTTGAGGGGCGGGGTGGGTCGGGAGACCCAGTACTTC	CASSLRGGVGRETQYF
TRBD2	TRBV5-1	TRBJ2-5	NA	TGCGCCAGCAGCTCGGGCGGGGGGCCAGTTAGAACCCAGTACTTC	CASSSGGGPVRTQYF
TRBD1	TRBV7-2	TRBJ2-5	NA	TGTGCCAGCAGCTTAGAACCGGCAGGGGGAGAGACCCAGTACTTC	CASSLEPAGGETQYF
TRBD2	TRBV7-2	TRBJ2-7	NA	TGTGCCAGCAGCTTAGGCGGGGGAACGGGCGAGCAGTACTTC	CASSLGGGTGEQYF
NA	TRBV10-3	TRBJ1-3	NA	TGTGCCATCAGTGAGTCGACAGAGAACACCATATATTTT	CAISESTENTIYF
TRBD1	TRBV19	TRBJ1-5	NA	TGTGCCAGTAGTACGGGACAGTTCCAGCCCCAGCATTTT	CASSTGQFQPQHF
TRBD1	TRBV9	TRBJ1-1	NA	TGTGCCAGCAGCGTTAGGACAGGGGGTAACACTGAAGCTTTCTTT	CASSVRTGGNTEAFF
TRBD2	TRBV9	TRBJ2-7	NA	TGTGCCAGCAGCGGGACTCCGGGACTAGGGAACGAGCAGTACTTC	CASSGTPGLGNEQYF
TRBD2	TRBV7-2	TRBJ2-4	NA	TGTGCCAGCAGCTTAATAGCGGGGGCCCTTACGGACATTCAGTACTTC	CASSLIAGALTDIQYF
NA	TRBV19	TRBJ2-1	NA	TGTGCCAGTAGTAACAGCAATGAGCAGTTCTTC	CASSNSNEQFF
NA	TRBV4-3	TRBJ1-4	NA	TGCGCCAGCAGCCAGGCGACAGGCACTAATGAAAAACTGTTTTTT	CASSQATGTNEKLFF
NA	TRBV7-9	TRBJ2-6	NA	TGTGCCAGCAGCCTTTCCTCTGGGGCCAACGTCCTGACTTTC	CASSLSSGANVLTF
TRBD1	TRBV6-1	TRBJ1-2	NA	TGTGCCAGCATCTCTCGGTGGCAGGGGGATGGCTACACCTTC	CASISRWQGDGYTF
NA	TRBV27	TRBJ2-7	NA	TGTGCCAGCAGTTTATCGAGAGGCAGGACAGAGCAGTACTTC	CASSLSRGRTEQYF